One and the same sample provided the 6 T cell receptor beta chains below, sequenced in a study of cytomegalovirus exposure and HLA in healthy donors. Vbeta (60) and Jbeta (13) primers were used in the PCR. Measured with immunoSEQ multiplex PCR; TCRdb has only the in-frame clones, and not every one. This sample has 95,000 to 100,000 clones, with 75% to 90% found just once. Sequencing used PBMCs. All receptors derive from a man under 40 in good health and CMV-seronegative.

The chain carries TRBV30 and TRBJ2-7; D is unclear. Per the germline V gene, CDR1 is GTSNPN and CDR2 is SVGIG (reference sequence). The CDR3 is 13 amino acids. The V end lost 8 bases, the J end lost 2 bases, and 16 bases lay between the germline ends. The chain's CDR3 is CATRPLEAYEQYF. In DNA form, the CDR3 reads TGTGCCACAAGGCCCTTAGAGGCCTACGAGCAGTACTTC.

The chain links TRBV19 to TRBJ2-3; the match to TRBD2 covers 7 bases. The J segment lost 2 bases and the V segment lost 5 bases, leaving 10 bases of the junction unmatched. Germline V gene data show CDR1 as LNHDA and CDR2 as SQIVND (reference sequence). CDR3 length: 16 amino acids. CDR3 nucleotide sequence: TGTGCCAGTAGTCCCGACCGCGGGGGACCCACAGATACGCAGTATTTT. The encoded protein is CASSPDRGGPTDTQYF. Supplemented by reference TRBV19 and TRBJ2-3, the full variable domain reads DGGITQSPKYLFRKEGQNVTLSCEQNLNHDAMYWYRQDPGQGLRLIYYSQIVNDFQKGDIAEGYSVSREKKESFPLTVTSAQKNPTAFYLCASSPDRGGPTDTQYFGPGTRLTVL.

The J gene is TRBJ2-7, the V gene TRBV6-5, with 9 bases lining up with TRBD2. This CDR3 has 15 amino acids. Trimming removed 4 bases from V and 3 bases from J; junction bases left unmatched: 7. Germline assignment: CDR1 MNHEY and CDR2 SVGAGI. The CDR3 loop is CASSSRASGIYEQYF. CDR3 nucleotide sequence: TGTGCCAGCAGTTCCCGGGCTAGCGGGATCTACGAGCAGTACTTC.

The chain combines TRBV2 with TRBJ1-4; 7 bases fit TRBD1. Trimming at V came to 7 bases and at J to 6 bases, leaving 8 bases not matched to a gene. The CDR3 totals 14 residues. Germline V gene lookup returns CDR1 SNHLY and CDR2 FYNNEI. CDR3 in DNA: TGTGCCAGCAACCCACAGGGGTCGGATGAAAAACTGTTTTTT. Protein: CASNPQGSDEKLFF.

This chain joins TRBV28 and TRBJ2-6; 12 nucleotides match TRBD1. V lost 3 bases to trimming and J lost 12 bases; unmatched junction nucleotides: 9. CDR1 MDHEN and CDR2 SYDVKM come from the germline V gene. CDR3 size: 16 residues. The CDR3 protein is CASSFSGTGGPSVLTF. For the CDR3, the DNA is TGTGCCAGCAGTTTCTCCGGGACAGGGGGCCCAAGCGTCCTGACTTTC.

V usage is TRBV9 and J usage is TRBJ1-1; 7 nucleotides match TRBD1. Germline CDR1 is SGDLS and CDR2 is YYNGEE. V lost 0 bases to trimming and J lost 4 bases; unmatched junction nucleotides: 6. The CDR3 has 15 amino acids. The CDR3 is CASSVVGGASTEAFF. The DNA for the CDR3 is TGTGCCAGCAGCGTAGTAGGGGGCGCGAGCACTGAAGCTTTCTTT.